This T cell receptor beta chain was captured by sequencing in a study of radiotherapy plus CTLA-4 blockade in lung cancer. Study-level information: Objective responses were documented in about 18% of patients, with disease control in about 29%. Overall study findings and caveats: Early blood T cell clone dynamics, with interferon-beta, were reported to best predict response. Expansion of tumor-derived TCR clones was observed in blood after radiotherapy plus ipilimumab.

V was cut by 5 bases and J by 2 bases, with 10 bases left in between. CDR3 length equals 13 residues. Per germline, CDR1 SGHAT and CDR2 FQNNGV. Sequenced by immunoSEQ multiplex PCR; TCRdb stores in-frame clones only, minus some. The profile shows 70,000 to 85,000 clones, 74% of them singletons. Comment on this clone: The antigen is unknown.

This sequence originates from a human donor with non-small cell lung cancer whose response to radiotherapy plus ipilimumab could not be evaluated. The sample here was peripheral blood, taken from a patient treated with radiotherapy plus ipilimumab. The chain has TRBV11-2 and TRBJ2-7; D unresolved. The DNA of the CDR3 is TGTGCCAGCAGCCTACTAACTACCTACGAGCAGTACTTC. Protein product: CASSLLTTYEQYF.